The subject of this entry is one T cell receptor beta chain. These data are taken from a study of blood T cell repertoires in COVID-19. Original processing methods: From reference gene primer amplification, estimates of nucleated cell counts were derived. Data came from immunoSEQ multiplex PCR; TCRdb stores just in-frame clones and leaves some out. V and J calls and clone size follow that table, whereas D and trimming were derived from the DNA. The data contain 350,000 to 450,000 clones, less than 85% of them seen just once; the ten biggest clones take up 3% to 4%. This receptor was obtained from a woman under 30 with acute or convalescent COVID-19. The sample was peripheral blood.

The CDR3, as DNA: TGCGCCAGCGAGCCGAGACTCACCTCCTACGAGCAGTACTTC. Its protein product is CASEPRLTSYEQYF. This chain links TRBV10-2 with TRBJ2-7; D unresolved. The CDR3 spans 14 residues. Germline V gene sequence: CDR1 WSHSY, CDR2 SAAADI. The V end lost 8 bases, the J end lost 0 bases, and 14 bases lay between the germline ends.